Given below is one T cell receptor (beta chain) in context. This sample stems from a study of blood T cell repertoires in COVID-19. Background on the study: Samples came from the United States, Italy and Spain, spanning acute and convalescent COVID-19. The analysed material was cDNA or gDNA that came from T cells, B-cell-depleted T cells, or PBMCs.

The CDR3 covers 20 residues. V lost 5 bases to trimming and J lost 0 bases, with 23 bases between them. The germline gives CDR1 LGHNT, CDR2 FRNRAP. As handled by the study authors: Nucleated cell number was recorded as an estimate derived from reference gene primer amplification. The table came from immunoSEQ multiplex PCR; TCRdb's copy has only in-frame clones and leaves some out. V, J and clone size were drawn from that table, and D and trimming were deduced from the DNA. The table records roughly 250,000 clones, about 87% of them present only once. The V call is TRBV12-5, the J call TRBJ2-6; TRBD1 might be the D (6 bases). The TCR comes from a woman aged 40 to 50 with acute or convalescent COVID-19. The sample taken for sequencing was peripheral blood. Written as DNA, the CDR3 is TGTGCTAGTGGTCTTGACGGGACACTCCTCATCCCCTCTGGGGCCAACGTCCTGACTTTC. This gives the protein CASGLDGTLLIPSGANVLTF.